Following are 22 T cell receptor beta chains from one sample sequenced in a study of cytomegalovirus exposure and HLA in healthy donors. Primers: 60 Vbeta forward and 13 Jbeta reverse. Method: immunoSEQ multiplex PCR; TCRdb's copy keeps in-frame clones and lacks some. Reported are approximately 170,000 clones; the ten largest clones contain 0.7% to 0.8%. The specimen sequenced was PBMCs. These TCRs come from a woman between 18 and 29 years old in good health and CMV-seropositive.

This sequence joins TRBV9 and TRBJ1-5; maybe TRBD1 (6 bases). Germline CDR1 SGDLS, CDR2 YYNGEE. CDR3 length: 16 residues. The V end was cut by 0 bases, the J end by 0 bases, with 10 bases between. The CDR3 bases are TGTGCCAGCAGCGTAGATACAGGGAATAGCAATCAGCCCCAGCATTTT. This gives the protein CASSVDTGNSNQPQHF.

The CDR3: CASSLRTGPYNEQFF. DNA for the CDR3: TGTGCCAGCAGCTTAAGGACAGGGCCCTACAATGAGCAGTTCTTC. The rearrangement joins TRBV11-2 to TRBJ2-1; 8 nucleotides align to TRBD1. Germline CDR1 is SGHAT and CDR2 is FQNNGV. V shed 2 bases and J 2 bases; nucleotides not matched to a gene: 2. This CDR3 comprises 15 residues. The full variable domain, completed using reference TRBV11-2 and TRBJ2-1, is EAGVAQSPRYKIIEKRQSVAFWCNPISGHATLYWYQQILGQGPKLLIQFQNNGVVDDSQLPKDRFSAERLKGVDSTLKIQPAKLEDSAVYLCASSLRTGPYNEQFFGPGTRLTVL.

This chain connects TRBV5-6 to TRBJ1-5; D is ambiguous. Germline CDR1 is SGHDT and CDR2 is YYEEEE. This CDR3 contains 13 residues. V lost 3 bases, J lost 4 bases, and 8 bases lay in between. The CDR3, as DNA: TGTGCCAGCAGCTGGGGAGGTAATCAGCCCCAGCATTTT. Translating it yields CASSWGGNQPQHF.

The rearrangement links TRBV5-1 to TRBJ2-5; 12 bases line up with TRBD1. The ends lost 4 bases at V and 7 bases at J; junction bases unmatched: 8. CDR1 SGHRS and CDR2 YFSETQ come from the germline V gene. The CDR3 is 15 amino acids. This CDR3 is CASSVGTGGVGTQYF. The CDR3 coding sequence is TGCGCCAGCAGCGTCGGGACAGGGGGCGTAGGGACCCAGTACTTC.

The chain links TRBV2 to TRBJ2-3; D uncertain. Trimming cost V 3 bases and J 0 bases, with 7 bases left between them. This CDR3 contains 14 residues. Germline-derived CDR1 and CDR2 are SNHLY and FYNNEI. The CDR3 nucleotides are TGTGCCAGCAGTGAGATGGCAAGCACAGATACGCAGTATTTT. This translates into CASSEMASTDTQYF.

CDR3 loop: CASSIGPGLADNEQFF. The CDR3 coding sequence is TGTGCCAGTAGTATAGGCCCTGGACTAGCGGACAATGAGCAGTTCTTC. V usage is TRBV19 and J usage is TRBJ2-1; TRBD2 agrees at 10 bases. The V gene's germline CDR1 is LNHDA and CDR2 SQIVND (reference sequence). Trimming cost V 1 base and J 5 bases; bases outside gene matches: 5. The CDR3 has 16 amino acids.

The CDR3 loop reads CASSLTGVGETQYF. CDR3 coding DNA: TGTGCCAGCAGCTTAACGGGGGTCGGAGAGACCCAGTACTTC. The chain carries TRBV7-2 and TRBJ2-5; D may be TRBD2 (6 bases). V lost 2 bases and J lost 4, with 11 bases in between. Germline assignment: CDR1 SGHTA and CDR2 FQGNSA. CDR3 size: 14 residues.

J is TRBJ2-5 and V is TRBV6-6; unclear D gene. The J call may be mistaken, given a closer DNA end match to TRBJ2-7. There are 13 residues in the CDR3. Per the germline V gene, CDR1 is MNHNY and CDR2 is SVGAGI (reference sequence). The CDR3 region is CASSYSSSYEQYF. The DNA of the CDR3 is TGTGCCAGCAGTTATTCCTCTTCCTACGAGCAGTACTTC.

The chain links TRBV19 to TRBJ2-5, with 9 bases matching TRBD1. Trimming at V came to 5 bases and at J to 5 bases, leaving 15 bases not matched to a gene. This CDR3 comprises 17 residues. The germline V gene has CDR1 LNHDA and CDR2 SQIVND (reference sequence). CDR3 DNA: TGTGCCAGTAGTGTCCCTTTTGGGACAGGGTTGGGGGAGACCCAGTACTTC. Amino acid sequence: CASSVPFGTGLGETQYF.

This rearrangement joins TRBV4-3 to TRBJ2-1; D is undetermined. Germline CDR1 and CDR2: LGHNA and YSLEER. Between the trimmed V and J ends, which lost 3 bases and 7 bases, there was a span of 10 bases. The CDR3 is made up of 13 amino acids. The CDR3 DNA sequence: TGCGCCAGCAGCCAGGAGAGGTGGAATGAGCAGTTCTTC. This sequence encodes CASSQERWNEQFF.

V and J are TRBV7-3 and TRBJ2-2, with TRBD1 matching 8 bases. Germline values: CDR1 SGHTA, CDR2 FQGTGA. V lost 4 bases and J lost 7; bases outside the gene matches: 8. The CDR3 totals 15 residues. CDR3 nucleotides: TGTGCCAGCAGCTCGAAAGGACAGGGAGGCGGGGAGCTGTTTTTT. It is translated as CASSSKGQGGGELFF.

The CDR3: CAWRLAGAGNEQFF. CDR3 sequence (DNA): TGTGCCTGGAGATTAGCGGGAGCAGGAAATGAGCAGTTCTTC. V and J are TRBV30 and TRBJ2-1; 9 bases agree with TRBD2. Trimming took 3 bases from V and 7 from J; bases not matched to a gene: 7. CDR3 length equals 14 residues. Germline V gene sequence: CDR1 GTSNPN, CDR2 SVGIG (reference sequence).

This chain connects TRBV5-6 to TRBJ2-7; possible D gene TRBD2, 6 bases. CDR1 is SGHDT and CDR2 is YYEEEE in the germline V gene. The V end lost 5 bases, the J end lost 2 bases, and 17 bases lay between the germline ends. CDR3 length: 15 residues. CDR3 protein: CASRSERGWTYEQYF. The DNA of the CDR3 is TGTGCCAGCAGGAGCGAACGGGGGTGGACCTACGAGCAGTACTTC.

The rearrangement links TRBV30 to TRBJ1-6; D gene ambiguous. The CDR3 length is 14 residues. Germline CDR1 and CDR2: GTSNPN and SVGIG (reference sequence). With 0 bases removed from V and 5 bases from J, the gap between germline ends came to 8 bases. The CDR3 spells CAWSVGGNNSPLHF. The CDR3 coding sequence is TGTGCCTGGAGTGTAGGAGGGAATAATTCACCCCTCCACTTT.

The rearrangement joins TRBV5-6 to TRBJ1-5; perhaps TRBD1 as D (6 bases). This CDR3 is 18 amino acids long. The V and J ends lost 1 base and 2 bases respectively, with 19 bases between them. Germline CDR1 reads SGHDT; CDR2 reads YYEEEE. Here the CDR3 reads CASSLWLGHRTGNQPQHF. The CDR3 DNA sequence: TGTGCCAGCAGCTTGTGGCTGGGACACAGGACGGGCAATCAGCCCCAGCATTTT.

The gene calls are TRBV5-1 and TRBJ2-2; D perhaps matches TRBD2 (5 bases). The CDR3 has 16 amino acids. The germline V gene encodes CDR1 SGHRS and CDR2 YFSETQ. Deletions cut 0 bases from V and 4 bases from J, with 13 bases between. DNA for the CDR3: TGCGCCAGCAGCTTGGCCACGGGCGCGGGCACCGGGGAGCTGTTTTTT. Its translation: CASSLATGAGTGELFF.

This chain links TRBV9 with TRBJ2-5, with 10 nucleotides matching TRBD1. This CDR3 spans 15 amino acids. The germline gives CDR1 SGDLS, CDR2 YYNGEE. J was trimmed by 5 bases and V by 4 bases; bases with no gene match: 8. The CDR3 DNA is TGTGCCAGCAGCTTCCGGACAGGGGGGAGTGAGACCCAGTACTTC. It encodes CASSFRTGGSETQYF.

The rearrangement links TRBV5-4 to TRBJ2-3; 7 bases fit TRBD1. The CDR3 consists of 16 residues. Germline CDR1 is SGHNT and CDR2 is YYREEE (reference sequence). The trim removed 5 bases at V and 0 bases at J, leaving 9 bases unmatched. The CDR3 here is CASRPQGTQSTDTQYF. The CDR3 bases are TGTGCCAGCAGGCCACAGGGGACACAAAGCACAGATACGCAGTATTTT. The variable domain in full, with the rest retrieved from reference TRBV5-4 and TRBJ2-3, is ETGVTQSPTHLIKTRGQQVTLRCSSQSGHNTVSWYQQALGQGPQFIFQYYREEENGRGNFPPRFSGLQFPNYSSELNVNALELDDSALYLCASRPQGTQSTDTQYFGPGTRLTVL.

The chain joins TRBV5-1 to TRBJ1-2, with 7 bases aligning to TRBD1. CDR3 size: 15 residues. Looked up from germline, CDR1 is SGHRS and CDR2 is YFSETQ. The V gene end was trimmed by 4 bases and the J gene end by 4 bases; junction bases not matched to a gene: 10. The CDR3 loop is CASSPDGQDLYGYTF. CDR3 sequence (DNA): TGCGCCAGCAGCCCAGATGGACAGGATCTCTATGGCTACACCTTC.

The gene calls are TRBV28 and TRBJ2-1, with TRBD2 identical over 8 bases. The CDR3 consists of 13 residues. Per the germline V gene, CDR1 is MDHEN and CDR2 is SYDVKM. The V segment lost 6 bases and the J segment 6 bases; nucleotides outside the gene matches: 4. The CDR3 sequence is CASSREGGNEQFF. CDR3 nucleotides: TGTGCCAGCAGCCGGGAGGGGGGCAATGAGCAGTTCTTC.

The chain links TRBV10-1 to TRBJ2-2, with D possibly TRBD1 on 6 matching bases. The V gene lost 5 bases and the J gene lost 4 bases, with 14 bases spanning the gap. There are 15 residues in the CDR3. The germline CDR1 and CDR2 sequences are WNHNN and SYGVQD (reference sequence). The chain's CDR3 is CASSHGTGSTGELFF. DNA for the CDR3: TGCGCCAGCAGTCACGGAACAGGGAGCACCGGGGAGCTGTTTTTT.

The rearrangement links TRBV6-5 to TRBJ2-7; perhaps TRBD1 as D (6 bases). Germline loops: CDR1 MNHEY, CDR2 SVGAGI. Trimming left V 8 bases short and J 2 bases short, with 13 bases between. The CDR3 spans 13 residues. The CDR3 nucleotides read TGTGCCAGCGAGGACAGTTTCACCTACGAGCAGTACTTC. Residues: CASEDSFTYEQYF.